The 12 T cell receptor beta chains reported below all come from one sample, sequenced in a study of shared clonotypes between healthy human individuals. Assay: immunoSEQ multiplex PCR; the TCRdb copy retains only in-frame clones and omits some. Of around 300,000 clones listed, around 87% are singletons. The specimen was memory CD8+ T cells sorted from blood. Subset described: CD45RO+ cells pooled with CCR7-negative TemRA cells. Source of these receptors: a man between 18 and 29 years old in good health.

The chain links TRBV11-3 to TRBJ2-1, with 13 bases fitting TRBD2. This CDR3 spans 16 amino acids. Germline trimming cut 5 bases from V and 7 bases from J; bases unmatched to any gene: 8. CDR1 is SGHNT, CDR2 YENEEA, per germline. The CDR3 bases are TGTGCCAGCAGCACACGATCGACTAGCGGGGGGAATGAGCAGTTCTTC. This gives the protein CASSTRSTSGGNEQFF.

This chain joins TRBV27 and TRBJ2-6, with TRBD1 as a possible D gene (6 bases). The length of the CDR3 is 20 residues. V dropped 5 bases and J dropped 1 base, with 24 bases sitting between them. Per germline, CDR1 MNHEY and CDR2 SMNVEV (reference sequence). The CDR3, as DNA: TGTGCCAGCAGTCATTCCGGGACACCGAAATGGGGTTCTGGGGCCAACGTCCTGACTTTC. Its protein is CASSHSGTPKWGSGANVLTF.

The gene calls are TRBV5-4 and TRBJ2-2, with a possible D match to TRBD2 (6 bases). Looked up from germline, CDR1 is SGHNT and CDR2 is YYREEE (reference sequence). The CDR3 covers 14 residues. Trimming removed 4 bases from V and 3 bases from J, with 10 bases in between. CDR3 bases: TGTGCCAGCAGCACGGGACTTTACACCGGGGAGCTGTTTTTT. This codes for CASSTGLYTGELFF.

This clone was picked up many times. The V and J genes are TRBV5-1 and TRBJ1-2; 7 bases are shared with TRBD1. The CDR3 has 18 amino acids. From germline, CDR1 is SGHRS and CDR2 YFSETQ. The J segment lost 7 bases and the V segment lost 2 bases, leaving 20 bases of the junction unmatched. The CDR3 sequence: CASSFWYAGQLLSGGYTF. Written as DNA, the CDR3 is TGCGCCAGCAGCTTTTGGTATGCGGGACAGCTCCTATCGGGTGGCTACACCTTC.

This clone was observed a single time. The V and J genes are TRBV30 and TRBJ2-1; the match to TRBD1 covers 8 bases. The germline gives CDR1 GTSNPN, CDR2 SVGIG (reference sequence). J was trimmed by 5 bases and V by 0 bases; bases with no gene match: 9. This CDR3 is built from 16 residues. In DNA form, the CDR3 reads TGTGCCTGGAGTGTACTCGGACAGGGTGTTCACAATGAGCAGTTCTTC. Protein: CAWSVLGQGVHNEQFF.

The J gene is TRBJ2-7, the V gene TRBV7-8, with D unclear. The ends were cut back, 1 base at V and 0 bases at J, with 7 bases in the middle. Germline-derived CDR1 and CDR2 are SGHVS and FQNEAQ. The CDR3 totals 14 residues. The CDR3 region is CASSLGLSSYEQYF. In nucleotides, the CDR3 is TGTGCCAGCAGCTTAGGCCTTAGCTCCTACGAGCAGTACTTC. Based on the CDR3 plus reference TRBV7-8 and TRBJ2-7, the full variable domain is GAGVSQSPRYKVAKRGQDVALRCDPISGHVSLFWYQQALGQGPEFLTYFQNEAQLDKSGLPSDRFFAERPEGSVSTLKIQRTQQEDSAVYLCASSLGLSSYEQYFGPGTRLTVT.

This clone was picked up one time. J is TRBJ2-3 and V is TRBV27, with 7 bases that match TRBD1. This CDR3 contains 15 residues. The J segment lost 2 bases and the V segment lost 6 bases, leaving 8 bases of the junction unmatched. Germline V lookup: CDR1 MNHEY, CDR2 SMNVEV (reference sequence). The chain's CDR3 is CASSPGQEFTDTQYF. The CDR3 region has the DNA TGTGCCAGCAGCCCCGGACAGGAGTTCACAGATACGCAGTATTTT.

This clone has a handful of counts. The J gene is TRBJ2-5, the V gene TRBV11-2, with 8 bases matching TRBD2. The CDR3 consists of 16 residues. Germline V gives CDR1 SGHAT, CDR2 FQNNGV. Unmatched junction bases numbered 6, after V lost 2 bases and J lost 1 base. CDR3 coding DNA: TGTGCCAGCAGCTTATACGGTAGCGGGGTCCAAGAGACCCAGTACTTC. Its translation is CASSLYGSGVQETQYF.

The V call is TRBV6-4, the J call TRBJ2-1; D not resolved. Trimming removed 3 bases at V and 0 bases at J, with 9 bases between. This CDR3 is built from 15 residues. Germline CDR1 reads MRHNA; CDR2 reads SNTAGT. The CDR3 reads CASSEAESSYNEQFF. As DNA, the CDR3 is TGTGCCAGCAGTGAGGCGGAGAGCTCCTACAATGAGCAGTTCTTC.

CDR3 protein: CASSFRDSDNEQFF. For the CDR3, the DNA is TGTGCCAGCAGCTTCAGGGATTCGGACAATGAGCAGTTCTTC. The V gene is TRBV13, the J gene TRBJ2-1; possibly TRBD1 for D (5 bases). This CDR3 comprises 14 residues. V was clipped by 3 bases and J by 5 bases, with 11 bases between them. Germline V CDR1 and CDR2: PRHDT, FYEKMQ (reference sequence).

The chain recombines TRBV27 with TRBJ2-3; D is perhaps TRBD1 (5 bases). V shed 5 bases and J shed 2 bases, with 17 bases lying between them. CDR1 is MNHEY, CDR2 SMNVEV, per germline (reference sequence). CDR3 length equals 16 residues. Here the CDR3 reads CASSIGASPSTDTQYF. The CDR3 nucleotides read TGTGCCAGCAGTATAGGGGCCAGCCCCTCCACAGATACGCAGTATTTT.

The V call is TRBV7-6, the J call TRBJ2-7; D is unresolved. CDR1 and CDR2 from the germline V gene are SGHVS and FNYEAQ. With 1 base removed from V and 0 bases from J, the gap between germline ends came to 4 bases. This CDR3 is built from 13 residues. CDR3 nucleotide sequence: TGTGCCAGCAGCTTAGACAGCTCCTACGAGCAGTACTTC. This encodes CASSLDSSYEQYF. The full variable domain, in which reference TRBV7-6 and TRBJ2-7 provide the parts outside the CDR3, is GAGVSQSPRYKVTKRGQDVALRCDPISGHVSLYWYRQALGQGPEFLTYFNYEAQQDKSGLPNDRFSAERPEGSISTLTIQRTEQRDSAMYRCASSLDSSYEQYFGPGTRLTVT.